These 24 T cell receptor beta chains share one sample of origin, sequenced in a study of cytomegalovirus exposure and HLA in healthy donors. 60 Vbeta and 13 Jbeta primers were used in PCR. Only in-frame clones appear in the TCRdb table, and some are missing; sequencing was by immunoSEQ multiplex PCR. The sample has fewer than 250,000 clones; roughly 80% are singletons. Sequencing was performed on PBMCs. Receptors were obtained from a man aged 25 to 40 in good health and CMV-seronegative.

J is TRBJ1-5 and V is TRBV4-2; weak D call: TRBD1 (5 bases). V shed 1 base and J shed 7 bases, with 14 bases lying between them. The CDR3 is 15 amino acids. Germline V gene lookup returns CDR1 LGHNA and CDR2 YNFKEQ. The CDR3 DNA reads as TGTGCCAGCAGCCAAGGAGCAGGGTCCGACCAGCCCCAGCATTTT. Translating gives CASSQGAGSDQPQHF.

The chain employs TRBV9 and TRBJ2-1; D might be TRBD2 (5 bases). The CDR3 length is 12 residues. CDR1 is SGDLS and CDR2 is YYNGEE in the germline V gene. The V end was cut by 7 bases, the J end by 5 bases, with 10 bases between. DNA for the CDR3: TGTGCCAGCTCGAGGGTTAACAATGAGCAGTTCTTC. Amino acid sequence: CASSRVNNEQFF.

This rearrangement joins TRBV5-5 to TRBJ1-2, with no clear D. CDR1 and CDR2 (germline): SGHKS, YYEKEE (reference sequence). V dropped 5 bases and J dropped 2 bases, with 28 bases sitting between them. This CDR3 spans 19 amino acids. In DNA, the CDR3 is TGTGCCAGCAGTAGACGAAAGTACTTACTCGGACTCGGCAACTATGGCTACACCTTC. This gives the protein CASSRRKYLLGLGNYGYTF.

This clone was counted a single time. V usage is TRBV5-1 and J usage is TRBJ2-1; 8 bases match TRBD1. The germline gives CDR1 SGHRS, CDR2 YFSETQ. CDR3 length: 15 residues. V shed 4 bases and J 5 bases; nucleotides not matched to a gene: 8. The CDR3 sequence: CASSPAGTGNNEQFF. The DNA for the CDR3 is TGCGCCAGCAGCCCCGCCGGGACAGGAAACAATGAGCAGTTCTTC.

The chain has TRBV7-6 and TRBJ1-1; 7 nucleotides align to TRBD1. This CDR3 has 18 amino acids. Germline V gene sequence: CDR1 SGHVS, CDR2 FNYEAQ. V gave up 5 bases and J gave up 0 bases; unmatched junction bases: 15. The CDR3 DNA sequence: TGTGCCAGCAGCCCATCACCCGGACAGGTTACAATGAACACTGAAGCTTTCTTT. As protein: CASSPSPGQVTMNTEAFF.

This chain uses TRBV10-3 with TRBJ1-4, with a tentative D call TRBD1 (6 bases). The germline gives CDR1 ENHRY, CDR2 SYGVKD. The CDR3 runs to 15 residues. V lost 4 bases to trimming and J lost 4 bases, with 13 bases between them. The CDR3 sequence is CAISALQGFNEKLFF. The CDR3 DNA reads as TGTGCCATCAGTGCCTTACAGGGCTTTAATGAAAAACTGTTTTTT.

This chain links TRBV2 with TRBJ2-7; D gene ambiguous. The CDR3 covers 15 residues. V lost 1 base, J lost 0 bases, and 10 bases lay in between. Germline V gene sequence: CDR1 SNHLY, CDR2 FYNNEI. DNA for the CDR3: TGTGCCAGCAGTGAAGGAAGCGCTAGCTCCTACGAGCAGTACTTC. This codes for CASSEGSASSYEQYF.

The J gene is TRBJ2-7, the V gene TRBV27; TRBD1 aligns across 8 bases. The CDR3 contains 13 residues. V dropped 6 bases and J dropped 5; count of bases not matched to a gene: 6. CDR1 MNHEY and CDR2 SMNVEV come from the germline V gene (reference sequence). CDR3 sequence reads: CASSRDRTNEQYF. Here the CDR3 DNA reads TGTGCCAGCAGCCGGGACAGGACAAACGAGCAGTACTTC.

J is TRBJ2-7 and V is TRBV10-2, with a tentative D call TRBD1 (5 bases). V was pared by 9 bases and J by 0 bases, with 6 bases between. The CDR3 spans 11 residues. Per germline, CDR1 WSHSY and CDR2 SAAADI. The CDR3 DNA follows: TGCGCCAGTCAGGGCTCCTACGAGCAGTACTTC. Its translation: CASQGSYEQYF.

This chain joins TRBV28 and TRBJ2-1, with 15 bases identical to TRBD2. This CDR3 spans 17 amino acids. Germline V gene data show CDR1 as MDHEN and CDR2 as SYDVKM. Unmatched junction bases numbered 8, after V lost 4 bases and J lost 7 bases. CDR3 loop: CASSSHIGLAGGNEQFF. CDR3 nucleotide sequence: TGTGCCAGCAGTTCTCACATCGGACTAGCGGGGGGGAATGAGCAGTTCTTC.

The rearrangement uses TRBV28 and TRBJ1-6; D gene unclear. The CDR3 consists of 16 residues. Deletions cut 8 bases from V and 9 bases from J, with 23 bases between. Germline CDR1 is MDHEN and CDR2 is SYDVKM. The CDR3 DNA is TGTGCCAGCCGAGGGCAAGAACAGTTCGATTTTTCACCCCTCCACTTT. Translating it yields CASRGQEQFDFSPLHF.

CDR3 residues: CASRLAGGETQYF. CDR3 bases: TGTGCCAGCCGCCTGGCGGGGGGAGAGACCCAGTACTTC. The chain has TRBV6-6 and TRBJ2-5, with 8 positions matching TRBD2. This CDR3 spans 13 amino acids. Losses at the gene ends were 8 bases for V and 4 bases for J; bases not matched to a gene: 6. Germline V gene sequence: CDR1 MNHNY, CDR2 SVGAGI (reference sequence).

The chain joins TRBV2 to TRBJ2-6, with D perhaps matching TRBD1 (6 bases). The germline V gene has CDR1 SNHLY and CDR2 FYNNEI. This CDR3 is built from 15 residues. The CDR3 nucleotides are TGTGCACCGGGACATTCGACTGCCGGGGCCAACGTCCTGACTTTC. The encoded protein is CAPGHSTAGANVLTF.

The gene calls are TRBV21-1 and TRBJ1-4; the tabulated D call, TRBD1, remains unverified against the DNA. TRBV21-1 is reported as a pseudogene. This CDR3 has 14 amino acids. The DNA of the CDR3 is TGTGCCAGCAGCCCTCGACAGGGGAGAGAAAAACTGTTTTTT. This translates into CASSPRQGREKLFF.

This clone was detected once. The junction differs from germline at one of its ends, possibly a read error. This chain uses TRBV7-9 with TRBJ1-1; TRBD1 agrees at 7 bases. This CDR3 contains 12 residues. CDR1 and CDR2 (germline): SEHNR, FQNEAQ (reference sequence). CDR3 residues: CSSGRGDTEAFF. Written as DNA, the CDR3 is TGTTCCAGCGGCAGGGGGGACACTGAAGCTTTCTTT.

As DNA, the CDR3 is TGTGCCAGCAGTTCGGGGGGTGTGTGGGCCACTGAAGCTTTCTTT. This codes for CASSSGGVWATEAFF. This chain joins TRBV6-5 and TRBJ1-1, with D maybe TRBD1 (5 bases). This CDR3 region has 15 residues. The germline gives CDR1 MNHEY, CDR2 SVGAGI. V was trimmed by 4 bases and J by 4 bases, leaving 16 bases between them.

The rearrangement joins TRBV7-6 to TRBJ1-5; 7 bases are a match to TRBD1. The germline V gene encodes CDR1 SGHVS and CDR2 FNYEAQ. The ends lost 2 bases at V and 1 base at J; junction bases unmatched: 11. CDR3 length: 18 amino acids. The DNA of the CDR3 is TGTGCCAGCAGCTTAATTGAGGGCAGGGGGGTAAGCAATCAGCCCCAGCATTTT. This gives the protein CASSLIEGRGVSNQPQHF.

CDR3 sequence reads: CASRSQITHNEQFF. CDR3 coding DNA: TGTGCCAGCAGATCCCAGATTACCCACAATGAGCAGTTCTTC. The chain links TRBV28 to TRBJ2-1; no definite D call. This CDR3 is 14 amino acids long. CDR1 and CDR2 from the germline V gene are MDHEN and SYDVKM. V gave up 6 bases and J gave up 5 bases, with 14 bases separating them. The full variable domain, with the rest looked up from reference TRBV28 and TRBJ2-1, is DVKVTQSSRYLVKRTGEKVFLECVQDMDHENMFWYRQDPGLGLRLIYFSYDVKMKEKGDIPEGYSVSREKKERFSLILESASTNQTSMYLCASRSQITHNEQFFGPGTRLTVL.

This rearrangement joins TRBV28 to TRBJ1-2; 10 bases are shared with TRBD1. The CDR3 is 14 residues long. Trimming removed 6 bases from V and 8 bases from J; junction bases left unmatched: 9. CDR1 and CDR2 from the germline V gene are MDHEN and SYDVKM. The CDR3 region has the DNA TGTGCCAGCAGGAGATTCGGGACAGGGGACGGCTACACCTTC. Its protein is CASRRFGTGDGYTF.

V and J are TRBV25-1 and TRBJ2-2, with TRBD2 as a possible D gene (6 bases). V gave up 4 bases and J gave up 0 bases, with 6 bases separating them. This CDR3 region has 14 residues. Germline assignment: CDR1 MGHDK and CDR2 SYGVNS. The CDR3 DNA reads as TGTGCCAGCAGTGCGGGGGCGAACACCGGGGAGCTGTTTTTT. It yields the protein CASSAGANTGELFF.

On this clone: As the CDR3 is not closed by the conserved phenylalanine or tryptophan, this likely results from a read error. Because the CDR3's place on the DNA is in doubt, the DNA is left out and the CDR3 is given as listed by TCRdb. The V and J genes are TRBV5-1 and TRBJ2-3; TRBD1 reflects the table's D call only, with no check against the DNA. From germline, CDR1 is SGHRS and CDR2 YFSETQ. The CDR3 length is 11 residues, termini included. CDR3 loop: CASSLVRGTVS.

The chain is built from TRBV2 and TRBJ1-2; 9 bases fit TRBD1. The CDR3 extends over 14 amino acids. Germline V gene lookup returns CDR1 SNHLY and CDR2 FYNNEI. V dropped 6 bases and J dropped 4; count of bases not matched to a gene: 6. CDR3 sequence reads: CASRGTGLAYGYTF. CDR3 DNA: TGTGCCAGCAGGGGGACAGGGCTGGCCTATGGCTACACCTTC.

This clone was picked up one time. V gene TRBV7-6 combines with J gene TRBJ2-7; D gene unclear. Trimming removed 3 bases from V and 0 bases from J, with 9 bases in between. There are 14 residues in the CDR3. Germline V gene lookup returns CDR1 SGHVS and CDR2 FNYEAQ. The CDR3: CASSFSTSSYEQYF. CDR3 sequence (DNA): TGTGCCAGCAGCTTTTCCACGAGCTCCTACGAGCAGTACTTC.

This chain uses TRBV19 with TRBJ1-4; D remains unclear. Trimming pared 3 bases from V and 8 bases from J, leaving 10 bases between. CDR3 length equals 13 residues. Germline values: CDR1 LNHDA, CDR2 SQIVND (reference sequence). CDR3 loop: CASSMVTSEKLFF. The CDR3 region has the DNA TGTGCCAGTAGTATGGTGACTAGCGAAAAACTGTTTTTT. Drawing the rest from reference TRBV19 and TRBJ1-4, the complete variable domain is DGGITQSPKYLFRKEGQNVTLSCEQNLNHDAMYWYRQDPGQGLRLIYYSQIVNDFQKGDIAEGYSVSREKKESFPLTVTSAQKNPTAFYLCASSMVTSEKLFFGSGTQLSVL.